The entry that follows covers one T cell receptor (beta chain) sequence. This sample stems from a study of shared clonotypes between healthy human individuals. Sequencing was performed with immunoSEQ multiplex PCR; in TCRdb, only in-frame clones are kept and a portion is missing. Seen here are approximately 530,000 clones, 95% to 97% observed once, and the top ten hold approximately 0.06%. The germline V gene has CDR1 MGHRA and CDR2 YSYEKL. V lost 1 base and J 5 bases, leaving 20 bases between the germline ends. The CDR3 covers 17 residues. This rearrangement joins TRBV4-1 to TRBJ1-1; D may be TRBD1 (5 bases). The receptor was derived from a woman between 25 and 40 years old in good health. Material: naive CD4+ T cells sorted from blood. Documented subset: CD45RA+ positively selected. The CDR3, as DNA: TGCGCCAGCAGCCAAGGGATACTCAGGAGGGGTTGGACTGAAGCTTTCTTT. Protein product: CASSQGILRRGWTEAFF.